This T cell receptor beta chain was documented in a study of PD-1 blockade in mismatch repair-deficient tumors. Germline loops: CDR1 SGHNT, CDR2 YYREEE (reference sequence). The length of the CDR3 is 13 residues. V lost 4 bases and J lost 5, with 9 bases in between. This clone is medium-sized within its sample. The repertoire was sequenced with immunoSEQ multiplex PCR; TCRdb's copy has only in-frame clones and lacks some. The table lists approximately 38,000 clones, around 79% of them singletons. The chain employs TRBV5-4 and TRBJ2-2; D is unresolved. Sequenced here: peripheral blood, sampled 4 weeks after starting pembrolizumab. This TCR came from an adult with mismatch repair-deficient cancer. The CDR3 region has the DNA TGTGCCAGCAGCCCCGAACCGACCGGGGAGCTGTTTTTT. Translation: CASSPEPTGELFF.